The 13 T cell receptor beta chains reported below all come from one sample, sequenced in a study of control samples from healthy donors and cancer patients. Profiling relied on immunoSEQ multiplex PCR, and the TCRdb table lists in-frame clones only, not all of them. The data hold 95,000 to 100,000 clones, with roughly 91% observed a single time. The sequenced material came from blood. These receptors were taken from a young man in good health.

The chain recombines TRBV18 with TRBJ1-4; 7 bases are shared with TRBD1. CDR3 length: 14 amino acids. V lost 1 base, J lost 7 bases, and 3 bases stayed unmatched. Germline V CDR1 and CDR2: KGHSH, LQKENI. CDR3 region: CASSPRGDSEKLFF. Here the CDR3 DNA reads TGTGCCAGCTCACCACGAGGGGACAGTGAAAAACTGTTTTTT.

The rearrangement links TRBV24-1 to TRBJ1-5, with D tentatively TRBD1 (6 bases). CDR1 is KGHDR, CDR2 SFDVKD, per germline. The CDR3 is 16 amino acids. The V end lost 5 bases, the J end lost 0 bases, and 13 bases lay between the germline ends. The CDR3 region has the DNA TGTGCCACCAGTGGAGGCAGGGGATATAGCAATCAGCCCCAGCATTTT. Protein product: CATSGGRGYSNQPQHF.

The J gene is TRBJ1-1, the V gene TRBV7-2; TRBD1 might be the D (6 bases). This CDR3 is built from 13 residues. The V and J ends lost 3 bases and 4 bases respectively, with 9 bases between them. From germline, CDR1 is SGHTA and CDR2 FQGNSA. The CDR3 protein is CASSFIRGTEAFF. DNA of the CDR3: TGTGCCAGCAGCTTTATCAGGGGCACTGAAGCTTTCTTT.

This sequence joins TRBV5-6 and TRBJ1-2; D not certain. CDR3 size: 14 residues. The V and J ends lost 0 bases and 4 bases respectively, with 10 bases between them. Per the germline V gene, CDR1 is SGHDT and CDR2 is YYEEEE. The CDR3 DNA sequence: TGTGCCAGCAGCTTGGGGATTCTCTCCTATGGCTACACCTTC. Translating gives CASSLGILSYGYTF.

The rearrangement joins TRBV6-2 or TRBV6-3 to TRBJ2-1; 7 bases agree with TRBD1. Germline CDR1 and CDR2: MNHEY and SVGEGT. V lost 6 bases and J lost 0; bases outside the gene matches: 5. There are 15 residues in the CDR3. The CDR3 sequence: CASSRDSLSYNEQFF. DNA of the CDR3: TGTGCCAGCAGCAGGGACAGCCTCTCCTACAATGAGCAGTTCTTC.

This clone showed up many times. The chain joins TRBV6-4 to TRBJ2-3, with 8 nucleotides matching TRBD2. Unmatched junction bases numbered 0, after V lost 3 bases and J lost 1 base. Germline CDR1 MRHNA, CDR2 SNTAGT. This CDR3 has 14 residues. CDR3 sequence: CASSERGGTDTQYF. The CDR3, as DNA: TGTGCCAGCAGTGAGCGGGGGGGCACAGATACGCAGTATTTT.

The chain combines TRBV12-5 with TRBJ2-5, with 7 bases fitting TRBD1. The CDR3 runs 17 residues. Germline V gene sequence: CDR1 LGHNT, CDR2 FRNRAP. Trimming removed 5 bases from V and 1 base from J; junction bases left unmatched: 13. This CDR3 reads CASGPNYPTGTQETQYF. In DNA form, the CDR3 reads TGTGCTAGTGGTCCCAACTACCCGACAGGGACCCAAGAGACCCAGTACTTC.

This chain uses TRBV24-1 with TRBJ2-7; D call uncertain. V dropped 5 bases and J dropped 0 bases, with 7 bases sitting between them. This CDR3 is built from 13 residues. The germline V gene has CDR1 KGHDR and CDR2 SFDVKD. The CDR3 bases are TGTGCCACCAGTGTTGGGTCCTCCTACGAGCAGTACTTC. This sequence encodes CATSVGSSYEQYF.

This clone occurred a few times. The gene calls are TRBV7-8 and TRBJ1-1; possible D gene TRBD1, 5 bases. The V end lost 1 base, the J end lost 0 bases, and 12 bases lay between the germline ends. The germline V gene has CDR1 SGHVS and CDR2 FQNEAQ. The CDR3 covers 16 residues. The CDR3 loop reads CASSLDDSWLNTEAFF. Written as DNA, the CDR3 is TGTGCCAGCAGCTTAGACGACAGCTGGTTGAACACTGAAGCTTTCTTT.

Written as DNA, the CDR3 is TGCGCCAGCAGTCTGGGACTAGCGGCTAGCACAGATACGCAGTATTTT. It yields the protein CASSLGLAASTDTQYF. The V gene is TRBV10-1, the J gene TRBJ2-3; TRBD2 matches 11 bases. V lost 5 bases and J lost 0; bases outside the gene matches: 4. The CDR3 is 16 amino acids. Germline V gene sequence: CDR1 WNHNN, CDR2 SYGVQD (reference sequence).

Only one count was recorded for this clone. The genes are TRBV6-1 and TRBJ1-2; D not resolved. The CDR3 is 13 residues long. The germline V gene encodes CDR1 MNHNS and CDR2 SASEGT. V was clipped by 2 bases and J by 5 bases, with 9 bases between them. In nucleotides, the CDR3 is TGTGCCAGCAGTGAAAGGCGGCATTATGGCTACACCTTC. Translating it yields CASSERRHYGYTF.

This chain links TRBV18 with TRBJ1-1; D is perhaps TRBD1 (6 bases). The germline V and J ends were trimmed by 3 bases and 6 bases, with 17 bases remaining between them. Germline CDR1 is KGHSH and CDR2 is LQKENI. CDR3 length equals 15 residues. DNA for the CDR3: TGTGCCAGCTCACCCATACAGCGGGGACAACCTGAAGCTTTCTTT. It translates to CASSPIQRGQPEAFF.

This rearrangement joins TRBV30 to TRBJ2-5; 12 bases match TRBD2. Germline-derived CDR1 and CDR2 are GTSNPN and SVGIG (reference sequence). J was trimmed by 6 bases and V by 6 bases; bases with no gene match: 11. This CDR3 spans 15 amino acids. The CDR3 bases are TGTGCCTGTCGACGTACTAGCGGGGGGAGGAAGACCCAGTACTTC. Protein: CACRRTSGGRKTQYF. Variable domain in full (rest from reference TRBV30 and TRBJ2-5): SQTIHQWPATLVQPVGSPLSLECTVEGTSNPNLYWYRQAAGRGLQLLFYSVGIGQISSEVPQNLSASRPQDRQFILSSKKLLLSDSGFYLCACRRTSGGRKTQYFGPGTRLLVL.